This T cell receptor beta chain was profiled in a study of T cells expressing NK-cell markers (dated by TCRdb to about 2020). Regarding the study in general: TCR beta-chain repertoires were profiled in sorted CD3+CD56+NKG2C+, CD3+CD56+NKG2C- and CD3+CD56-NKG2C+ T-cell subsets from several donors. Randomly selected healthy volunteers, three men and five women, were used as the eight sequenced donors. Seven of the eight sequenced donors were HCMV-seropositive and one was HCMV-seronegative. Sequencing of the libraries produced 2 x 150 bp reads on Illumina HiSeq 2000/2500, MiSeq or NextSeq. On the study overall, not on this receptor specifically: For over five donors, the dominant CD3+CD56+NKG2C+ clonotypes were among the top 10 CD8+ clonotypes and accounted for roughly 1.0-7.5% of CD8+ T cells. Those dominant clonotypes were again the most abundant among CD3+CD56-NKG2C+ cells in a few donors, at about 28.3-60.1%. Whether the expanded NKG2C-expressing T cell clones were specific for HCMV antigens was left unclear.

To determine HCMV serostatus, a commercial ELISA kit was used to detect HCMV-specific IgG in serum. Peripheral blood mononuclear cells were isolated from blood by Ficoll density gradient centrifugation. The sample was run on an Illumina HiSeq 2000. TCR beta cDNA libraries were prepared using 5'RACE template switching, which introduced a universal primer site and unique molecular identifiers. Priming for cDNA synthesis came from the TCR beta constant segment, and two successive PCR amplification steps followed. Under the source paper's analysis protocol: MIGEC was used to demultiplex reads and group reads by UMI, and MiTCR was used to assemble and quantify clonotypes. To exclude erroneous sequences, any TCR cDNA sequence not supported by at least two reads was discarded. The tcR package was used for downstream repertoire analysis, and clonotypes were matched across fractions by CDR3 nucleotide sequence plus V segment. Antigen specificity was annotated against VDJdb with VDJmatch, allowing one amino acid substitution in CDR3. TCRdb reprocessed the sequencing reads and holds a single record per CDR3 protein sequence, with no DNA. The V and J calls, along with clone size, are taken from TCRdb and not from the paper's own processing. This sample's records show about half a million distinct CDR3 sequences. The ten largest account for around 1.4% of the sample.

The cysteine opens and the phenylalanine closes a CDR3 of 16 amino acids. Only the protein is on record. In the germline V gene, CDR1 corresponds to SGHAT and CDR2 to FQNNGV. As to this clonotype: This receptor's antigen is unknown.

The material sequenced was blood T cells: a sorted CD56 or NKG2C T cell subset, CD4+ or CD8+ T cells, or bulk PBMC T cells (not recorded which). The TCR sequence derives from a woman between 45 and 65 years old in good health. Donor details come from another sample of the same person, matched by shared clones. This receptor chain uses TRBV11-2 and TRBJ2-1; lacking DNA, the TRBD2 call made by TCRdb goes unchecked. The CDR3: CASSQLGLSSYNEQFF.